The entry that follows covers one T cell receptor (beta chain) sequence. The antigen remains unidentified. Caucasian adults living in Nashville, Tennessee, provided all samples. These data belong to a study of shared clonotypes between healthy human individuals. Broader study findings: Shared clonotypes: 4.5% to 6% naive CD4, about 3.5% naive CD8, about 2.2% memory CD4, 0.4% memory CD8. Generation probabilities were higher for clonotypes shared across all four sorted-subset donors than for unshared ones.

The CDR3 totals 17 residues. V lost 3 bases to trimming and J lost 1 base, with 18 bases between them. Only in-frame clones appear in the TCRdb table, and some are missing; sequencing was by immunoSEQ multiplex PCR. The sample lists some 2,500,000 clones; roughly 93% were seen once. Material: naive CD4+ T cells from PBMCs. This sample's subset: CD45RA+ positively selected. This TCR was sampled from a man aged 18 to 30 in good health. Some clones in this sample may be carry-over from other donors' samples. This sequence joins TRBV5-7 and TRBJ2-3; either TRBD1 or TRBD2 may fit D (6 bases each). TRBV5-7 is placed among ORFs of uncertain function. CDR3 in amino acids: CASSSLRRGRRTDTQYF. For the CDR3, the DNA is TGTGCCAGCAGCTCGTTGCGGAGGGGGAGACGCACAGATACGCAGTATTTT.